These 25 T cell receptor beta chains came from one sample sequenced in a study of shared clonotypes between healthy human individuals. Terminally differentiated effector memory CD45RA+ cells were left out of the naive CD8 fraction, which was CD45RO-negative and positively selected for CCR7. Profiling relied on immunoSEQ multiplex PCR, and the TCRdb table lists in-frame clones only, not all of them. The sample has around 1,900,000 clones, 90% to 95% seen once. Sequencing was performed on naive CD8+ T cells from PBMCs. All receptors derive from a man between 18 and 35 years old in good health. Some clones in this sample may be carry-over from other donors' samples.

The gene calls are TRBV12-5 and TRBJ2-3; D unresolved. Germline loops: CDR1 LGHNT, CDR2 FRNRAP. The CDR3 runs to 13 residues. V lost 5 bases and J lost 3, with 9 bases in between. The chain's CDR3 is CASGKPWTDTQYF. Written as DNA, the CDR3 is TGTGCTAGTGGTAAGCCGTGGACAGATACGCAGTATTTT.

The chain joins TRBV7-8 to TRBJ2-1, with TRBD2 matching over 15 bases. The V segment lost 5 bases and the J segment 4 bases; nucleotides outside the gene matches: 9. Germline V gene sequence: CDR1 SGHVS, CDR2 FQNEAQ. The length of the CDR3 is 18 residues. CDR3 protein: CASSPGLAGGPVYNEQFF. The CDR3 region has the DNA TGTGCCAGCAGCCCGGGACTAGCGGGAGGCCCTGTTTACAATGAGCAGTTCTTC.

The V and J genes are TRBV7-2 and TRBJ1-2; possibly TRBD1 for D (6 bases). The CDR3 totals 15 residues. Per the germline V gene, CDR1 is SGHTA and CDR2 is FQGNSA. Deletions cut 5 bases from V and 6 bases from J, with 19 bases between. The CDR3 DNA reads as TGTGCCAGCAGCCCCCAGGGGCAGTCAAGGGATGGCTACACCTTC. Its protein is CASSPQGQSRDGYTF.

The chain uses TRBV6-5 and TRBJ1-1; no firm D call. Germline assignment: CDR1 MNHEY and CDR2 SVGAGI. The CDR3 has 16 amino acids. Trimming stripped 3 bases from V and 0 bases from J, with 14 bases between. The CDR3 loop reads CASSYQGVNMNTEAFF. The CDR3 bases are TGTGCCAGCAGTTATCAAGGCGTGAACATGAACACTGAAGCTTTCTTT.

This clone has only one observation. V and J are TRBV11-2 and TRBJ1-3; weak D call: TRBD1 (5 bases). V was clipped by 6 bases and J by 0 bases, with 21 bases between them. The germline V gene encodes CDR1 SGHAT and CDR2 FQNNGV. The CDR3 is 18 amino acids. In nucleotides, the CDR3 is TGTGCCAGCAGTAAAACCCGGGGGAGGATAAACTCTGGAAACACCATATATTTT. It yields the protein CASSKTRGRINSGNTIYF.

This chain joins TRBV7-9 and TRBJ2-5; D tentatively reads TRBD1 or TRBD2 (6 bases each). Per germline, CDR1 SEHNR and CDR2 FQNEAQ (reference sequence). This CDR3 has 14 residues. V was shortened by 5 bases and J by 5 bases, with 15 bases between the two germline ends. CDR3 loop: CASSPPQGRETQYF. In nucleotides, the CDR3 is TGTGCCAGCAGCCCCCCGCAGGGGAGGGAGACCCAGTACTTC.

This clone has only one observation. The chain couples TRBV7-9 to TRBJ2-5; D gene uncertain. CDR3 size: 13 residues. The V and J ends lost 5 bases and 5 bases respectively, with 12 bases between them. The germline gives CDR1 SEHNR, CDR2 FQNEAQ (reference sequence). Written as DNA, the CDR3 is TGTGCCAGCAGCCAAACCCCCTGGGAGACCCAGTACTTC. Translation: CASSQTPWETQYF.

The CDR3 is CASSLLTPREDEQFF. The CDR3 nucleotides read TGTGCCAGCAGCTTATTGACCCCCAGGGAGGATGAGCAGTTCTTC. The chain combines TRBV7-8 with TRBJ2-1; D is perhaps TRBD2 (6 bases). The germline gives CDR1 SGHVS, CDR2 FQNEAQ. V lost 2 bases, J lost 8 bases, and 16 bases lay in between. The CDR3 consists of 15 residues.

The V call is TRBV7-2, the J call TRBJ2-7, with 10 bases identical to TRBD2. The CDR3 runs to 15 residues. Germline V gene lookup returns CDR1 SGHTA and CDR2 FQGNSA. The J segment lost 4 bases and the V segment lost 3 bases, leaving 6 bases of the junction unmatched. The CDR3 here is CASSFLLAGAYEQYF. The CDR3 DNA is TGTGCCAGCAGCTTCCTTCTAGCGGGAGCTTACGAGCAGTACTTC.

The chain has TRBV4-1 and TRBJ2-3, with TRBD1 identical over 9 bases. This CDR3 spans 15 amino acids. The V and J ends lost 3 bases and 2 bases, in that order; junction bases with no gene match: 3. Germline V CDR1 and CDR2: MGHRA, YSYEKL. In DNA form, the CDR3 reads TGCGCCAGCAGCCAGAGACAGGGGGTCACAGATACGCAGTATTTT. It translates to CASSQRQGVTDTQYF.

The sample holds one count of this clone. V and J are TRBV6-1 and TRBJ2-3, with D tentatively TRBD1 (6 bases). Germline lookup yields CDR1 MNHNS and CDR2 SASEGT. CDR3 size: 15 residues. V was pared by 6 bases and J by 0 bases, with 13 bases between. The CDR3 region is CASRWTEISTDTQYF. The DNA for the CDR3 is TGTGCCAGCAGATGGACAGAAATTAGCACAGATACGCAGTATTTT.

The chain employs TRBV10-2 and TRBJ2-7; D may match TRBD1 or TRBD2 (5 bases each). The CDR3 runs to 14 residues. V was clipped by 8 bases and J by 1 base, with 15 bases between them. CDR1 and CDR2 (germline): WSHSY, SAAADI. CDR3 nucleotide sequence: TGCGCCAGCTCAAACCGGGACGGATCCTACGAGCAGTACTTC. This sequence encodes CASSNRDGSYEQYF.

The chain uses TRBV27 and TRBJ1-1; D not resolved. Per germline, CDR1 MNHEY and CDR2 SMNVEV (reference sequence). CDR3 length: 13 residues. Trimming pared 0 bases from V and 5 bases from J, leaving 7 bases between. The CDR3 DNA is TGTGCCAGCAGTTTATCCCTTTCAACTGAAGCTTTCTTT. Its protein product is CASSLSLSTEAFF.

This rearrangement joins TRBV14 to TRBJ2-7; the D is unclear. CDR3 size: 13 residues. From germline, CDR1 is SGHDN and CDR2 FVKESK. V lost 5 bases to trimming and J lost 2 bases, with 10 bases between them. CDR3 sequence: CASSDGGAYEQYF. The DNA of the CDR3 is TGTGCCAGCAGCGACGGCGGAGCCTACGAGCAGTACTTC.

The chain is built from TRBV4-3 and TRBJ1-2; D ambiguous. Germline V gene data show CDR1 as LGHNA and CDR2 as YSLEER. V lost 0 bases and J 5 bases, leaving 10 bases between the germline ends. The CDR3 runs 14 residues. This CDR3 is CASSQERVLYGYTF. Written as DNA, the CDR3 is TGCGCCAGCAGCCAAGAGAGGGTTTTGTATGGCTACACCTTC.

This sequence joins TRBV2 and TRBJ2-5; 9 nucleotides align to TRBD2. The V gene's germline CDR1 is SNHLY and CDR2 FYNNEI. The CDR3 has 14 amino acids. The V gene end was trimmed by 5 bases and the J gene end by 7 bases; junction bases not matched to a gene: 8. The CDR3 coding sequence is TGTGCCAGCAGTAGGCGGGAGGGCCACGGGACCCAGTACTTC. It is translated as CASSRREGHGTQYF. Filled out from reference TRBV2 and TRBJ2-5, the complete variable domain reads EPEVTQTPSHQVTQMGQEVILRCVPISNHLYFYWYRQILGQKVEFLVSFYNNEISEKSEIFDDQFSVERPDGSNFTLKIRSTKLEDSAMYFCASSRREGHGTQYFGPGTRLLVL.

As regards this clone: The same CDR3 is also encoded by other DNA sequences in this sample. The V and J genes are TRBV5-1 and TRBJ1-2; D call uncertain. Trimming pared 4 bases from V and 2 bases from J, leaving 9 bases between. The germline V gene has CDR1 SGHRS and CDR2 YFSETQ. The CDR3 covers 13 residues. The CDR3 loop is CASSLTENYGYTF. Here the CDR3 DNA reads TGCGCCAGCAGCCTCACAGAAAACTATGGCTACACCTTC. The entire variable domain, with the rest obtained from reference TRBV5-1 and TRBJ1-2, is as follows: KAGVTQTPRYLIKTRGQQVTLSCSPISGHRSVSWYQQTPGQGLQFLFEYFSETQRNKGNFPGRFSGRQFSNSRSEMNVSTLELGDSALYLCASSLTENYGYTFGSGTRLTVV.

The V gene is TRBV4-3, the J gene TRBJ1-3, with D tentatively TRBD1 (5 bases). Germline CDR1 reads LGHNA; CDR2 reads YSLEER. V lost 1 base to trimming and J lost 7 bases, with 14 bases between them. The CDR3 length is 15 residues. CDR3 DNA: TGCGCCAGCAGCCAAGGTTCGTCCGGACACAACACCATATATTTT. Translated, it gives CASSQGSSGHNTIYF.

This chain uses TRBV27 with TRBJ2-1; D is perhaps TRBD2 (6 bases). V was trimmed by 7 bases and J by 13 bases, leaving 17 bases between them. This CDR3 contains 12 residues. Germline V gene data show CDR1 as MNHEY and CDR2 as SMNVEV (reference sequence). CDR3 loop: CASTSPGGEQFF. The CDR3 DNA reads as TGTGCCAGCACTTCGCCCGGGGGTGAACAGTTCTTC.

With respect to this clone: Other DNA sequences in the sample encode the same CDR3. The gene calls are TRBV13 and TRBJ2-7; 7 nucleotides line up with TRBD1. The CDR3 length is 14 residues. Germline V CDR1 and CDR2: PRHDT, FYEKMQ (reference sequence). Germline trimming cut 0 bases from V and 3 bases from J; bases unmatched to any gene: 2. CDR3 sequence (DNA): TGTGCCAGCAGCTTAGGTGGGACAGACTACGAGCAGTACTTC. Its translation: CASSLGGTDYEQYF.

This sequence joins TRBV7-9 and TRBJ1-4, with 7 bases identical to TRBD1. The CDR3 loop spans 15 amino acids. The J segment lost 8 bases and the V segment lost 5 bases, leaving 11 bases of the junction unmatched. Germline V gene lookup returns CDR1 SEHNR and CDR2 FQNEAQ (reference sequence). The CDR3 region has the DNA TGTGCCAGCAGCCCCAGACAGGGTCGGATAGAAAAACTGTTTTTT. Protein product: CASSPRQGRIEKLFF.

The chain couples TRBV13 to TRBJ2-1; TRBD2 matches at 9 bases. V was pared by 4 bases and J by 6 bases, with 7 bases of the junction left unmatched. This CDR3 has 15 residues. In germline, CDR1 is PRHDT, CDR2 FYEKMQ (reference sequence). DNA for the CDR3: TGTGCCAGCAGCTCCCGGACTAGCGATATCAATGAGCAGTTCTTC. Encoded protein: CASSSRTSDINEQFF.

This chain joins TRBV7-8 and TRBJ1-2; unclear D gene. CDR1 is SGHVS and CDR2 is FQNEAQ in the germline V gene. The CDR3 runs 12 residues. Trimming took off 1 base at V and 5 bases at J, with 5 bases between the two ends. The CDR3 coding sequence is TGTGCCAGCAGCTTAGTACCGTATGGCTACACCTTC. This sequence encodes CASSLVPYGYTF. Full variable domain (rest looked up from reference TRBV7-8 and TRBJ1-2): GAGVSQSPRYKVAKRGQDVALRCDPISGHVSLFWYQQALGQGPEFLTYFQNEAQLDKSGLPSDRFFAERPEGSVSTLKIQRTQQEDSAVYLCASSLVPYGYTFGSGTRLTVV.

Details on this clone: An end of the junction differs from the germline gene, which may be a read error. The chain links TRBV4-3 to TRBJ1-4; D remains ambiguous. Germline V CDR1 and CDR2: LGHNA, YSLEER. The CDR3 contains 13 residues. The CDR3 coding sequence is TGCGCCAGCAGCCAAGATCGGCAATTAGCGGCGATTTTT. This gives the protein CASSQDRQLAAIF.

This chain links TRBV19 with TRBJ1-2; D gene uncertain. Trimming shortened V by 3 bases and J by 6 bases, and 14 bases separated the two germline ends. This CDR3 region has 14 residues. CDR1 and CDR2 from the germline V gene are LNHDA and SQIVND (reference sequence). CDR3 region: CASSINRVPNGYTF. CDR3 DNA: TGTGCCAGTAGTATCAACCGAGTCCCAAATGGCTACACCTTC.